This entry concerns a single TCR beta chain. Its antigen is unknown. The data belong to a study of T cells in localized non-small cell lung cancer. Using immunoSEQ multiplex PCR, the repertoire was profiled, and TCRdb retains in-frame clones only, with some absent. The data show approximately 35,000 clones, with roughly 90% seen just once and 2% to 2.5% held by the top ten. The germline CDR1 and CDR2 sequences are SGHKS and YYEKEE (reference sequence). The CDR3 has 14 residues. With 2 bases removed from V and 6 bases from J, the gap between germline ends came to 12 bases. Findings and limits, study-wide: In adjacent lung, a median roughly 62 of the top 100 tumor clones were found. Sequence data derive from only one tumor region, so heterogeneity remains possible. Uninvolved adjacent lung showed peak T cell clonality, exceeding tumor. Longer overall survival accompanied higher blood T cell density.

This specimen was peripheral blood, taken before any cancer treatment. The sequence derives from a female donor older than 55 with stage I lung adenocarcinoma. This chain links TRBV5-5 with TRBJ1-5, with D possibly being TRBD1 (5 bases). CDR3 DNA: TGTGCCAGCAGCTTCAGAAATCAGGGTCAGCCCCAGCATTTT. This sequence encodes CASSFRNQGQPQHF. Together with reference TRBV5-5 and TRBJ1-5, the CDR3 gives the full variable domain: DAGVTQSPTHLIKTRGQQVTLRCSPISGHKSVSWYQQVLGQGPQFIFQYYEKEERGRGNFPDRFSARQFPNYSSELNVNALLLGDSALYLCASSFRNQGQPQHFGDGTRLSIL.